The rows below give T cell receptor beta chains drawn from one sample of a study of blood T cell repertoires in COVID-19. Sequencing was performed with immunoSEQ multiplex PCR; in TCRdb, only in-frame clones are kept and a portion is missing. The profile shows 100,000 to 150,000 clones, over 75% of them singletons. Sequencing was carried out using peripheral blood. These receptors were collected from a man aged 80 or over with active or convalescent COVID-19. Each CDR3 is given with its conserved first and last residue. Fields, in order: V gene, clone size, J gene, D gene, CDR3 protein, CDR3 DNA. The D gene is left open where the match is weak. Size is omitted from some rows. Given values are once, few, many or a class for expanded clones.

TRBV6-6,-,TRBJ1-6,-,CASPERAGDNSPLHF,TGTGCCAGCCCGGAACGGGCAGGGGATAATTCACCCCTCCACTTT
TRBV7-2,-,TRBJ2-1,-,CASSLDRGGQRNEQFF,TGTGCCAGCAGCTTAGACCGGGGAGGCCAACGCAATGAGCAGTTCTTC
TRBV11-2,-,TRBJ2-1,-,CASSLAQRAYNEQFF,TGTGCCAGCAGCTTAGCCCAGCGGGCCTACAATGAGCAGTTCTTC
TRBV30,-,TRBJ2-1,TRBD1,CAWKGDRGLGNEQFF,TGTGCCTGGAAAGGGGACAGGGGGCTTGGGAATGAGCAGTTCTTC
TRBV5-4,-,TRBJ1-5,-,CASTIQGSNQPQHF,TGTGCCAGCACCATTCAGGGGTCAAATCAGCCCCAGCATTTT
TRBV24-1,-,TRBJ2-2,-,CATGGILTGELFF,TGTGCCACCGGAGGAATACTCACCGGGGAGCTGTTTTTT
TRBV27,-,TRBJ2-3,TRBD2,CASSGTSGFASTDTQYF,TGTGCCAGCTCCGGGACTAGCGGTTTCGCTAGCACAGATACGCAGTATTTT
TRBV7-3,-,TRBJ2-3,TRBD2,CASSPLAGLTDTQYF,TGTGCCAGCAGCCCCCTAGCGGGGCTCACAGATACGCAGTATTTT
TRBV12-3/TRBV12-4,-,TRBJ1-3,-,CASSFSGNTIYF,TGTGCCAGCAGTTTCTCCGGAAACACCATATATTTT
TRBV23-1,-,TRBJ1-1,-,CASRPGRYETGTLGCANTEAFF,TGCGCCAGCAGACCAGGCCGGTATGAGACAGGAACCCTAGGGTGTGCGAACACTGAAGCTTTCTTT
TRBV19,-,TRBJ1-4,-,CASSIGGANEKLFF,TGTGCCAGTAGTATCGGGGGAGCGAATGAAAAACTGTTTTTT
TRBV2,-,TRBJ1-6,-,CASSELLSPNSPLHF,TGTGCCAGCAGTGAACTCCTTAGCCCCAATTCACCCCTCCACTTT
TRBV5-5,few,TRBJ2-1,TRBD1,CASSLAWTGQFF,TGTGCCAGCAGTCTGGCCTGGACAGGCCAGTTCTTC
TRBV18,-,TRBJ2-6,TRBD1,CASTRQGPLTSGANVLTF,TGTGCCAGCACCAGACAGGGGCCCCTTACCTCTGGGGCCAACGTCCTGACTTTC
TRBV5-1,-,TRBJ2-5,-,CASSFDRAGTQYF,TGCGCCAGCAGCTTTGATAGGGCGGGGACCCAGTACTTC
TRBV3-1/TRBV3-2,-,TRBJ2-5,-,CASSQGDMQETQYF,TGTGCCAGCAGCCAAGGGGACATGCAAGAGACCCAGTACTTC
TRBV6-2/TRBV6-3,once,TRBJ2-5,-,CASSLGRVLVQETQYF,TGTGCCAGCAGTCTCGGCAGGGTTTTGGTCCAAGAGACCCAGTACTTC
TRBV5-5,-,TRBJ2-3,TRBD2,CASSLRLAGGFSTDTQYF,TGTGCCAGCAGCTTACGACTAGCGGGAGGTTTCAGCACAGATACGCAGTATTTT
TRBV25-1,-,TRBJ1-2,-,CASQGYGYTF,TGTGCCAGCCAGGGGTATGGCTACACCTTC
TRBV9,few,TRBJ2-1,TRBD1,CASSAGQAYNEQFF,TGTGCCAGCAGCGCTGGACAGGCCTACAATGAGCAGTTCTTC
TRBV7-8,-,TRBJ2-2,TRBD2,CASSSGLAANTGELFF,TGTGCCAGCAGCTCGGGACTAGCGGCGAACACCGGGGAGCTGTTTTTT
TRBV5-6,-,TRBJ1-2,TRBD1,CASSFRQGAYGYTF,TGTGCCAGCAGCTTCAGACAGGGGGCATATGGCTACACCTTC
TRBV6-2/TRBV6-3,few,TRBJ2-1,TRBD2,CASSYPPGLATSYNEQFF,TGTGCCAGCAGTTACCCACCGGGACTAGCGACTTCCTACAATGAGCAGTTCTTC
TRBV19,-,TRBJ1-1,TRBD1,CATSARGLNTEAFF,TGTGCCACGAGTGCGAGGGGGCTGAACACTGAAGCTTTCTTT
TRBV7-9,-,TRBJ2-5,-,CASSLVPGMETQYF,TGTGCCAGCAGCTTAGTCCCCGGGATGGAGACCCAGTACTTC
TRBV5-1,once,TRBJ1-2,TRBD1,CASSSQPKTGANYGYTF,TGCGCCAGCAGCTCGCAGCCTAAGACAGGGGCTAACTATGGCTACACCTTC
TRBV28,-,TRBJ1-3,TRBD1,CASSFRTGPVSGNTIYF,TGTGCCAGCAGTTTTCGGACAGGTCCTGTCTCTGGAAACACCATATATTTT
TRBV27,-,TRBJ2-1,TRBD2,CASSINPSGIYNEQFF,TGTGCCAGCAGTATCAATCCTAGCGGGATCTACAATGAGCAGTTCTTC
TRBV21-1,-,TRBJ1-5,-,CASRGREDINQPQHF,TGTGCCAGCAGGGGGCGCGAGGATATCAATCAGCCCCAGCATTTT
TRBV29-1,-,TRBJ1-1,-,CSVGASAEAFF,TGCAGCGTTGGGGCTTCGGCTGAAGCTTTCTTT
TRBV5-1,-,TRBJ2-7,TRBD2,CASSLWTSGSSSYEQYF,TGCGCCAGCAGCTTGTGGACTAGCGGGAGTTCGTCCTACGAGCAGTACTTC
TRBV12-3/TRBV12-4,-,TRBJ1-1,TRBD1,CASSIGQGQAFF,TGTGCCAGCAGTATCGGACAGGGACAAGCTTTCTTT
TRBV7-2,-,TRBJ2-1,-,CASSLGWLAARSYNEQFF,TGTGCCAGCAGCTTAGGCTGGTTAGCCGCCCGCTCCTACAATGAGCAGTTCTTC
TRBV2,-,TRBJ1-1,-,CASSEGRGDTEAFF,TGTGCCAGCAGTGAAGGGAGGGGTGACACTGAAGCTTTCTTT
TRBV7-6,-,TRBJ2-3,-,CASSLYEGTTDTQYF,TGTGCCAGCAGCTTATATGAGGGCACCACAGATACGCAGTATTTT
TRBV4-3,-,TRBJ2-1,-,CASSSQLSSYNEQFF,TGCGCCAGCAGCTCCCAGTTAAGCTCCTACAATGAGCAGTTCTTC
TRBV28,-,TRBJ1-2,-,CASSLGRATNYGYTF,TGTGCCAGCAGTTTAGGCAGGGCCACTAACTATGGCTACACCTTC
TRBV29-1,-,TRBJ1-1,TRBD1,CSAQTGQGNTEAFF,TGCAGCGCTCAAACCGGACAGGGGAACACTGAAGCTTTCTTT
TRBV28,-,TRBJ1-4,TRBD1,CASRGTGTVEKLFF,TGTGCCAGCAGAGGGACAGGGACTGTTGAAAAACTGTTTTTT
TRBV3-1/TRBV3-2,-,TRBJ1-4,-,CASSQGWGSRGEKLFF,TGTGCCAGCAGCCAAGGATGGGGTTCCCGGGGTGAAAAACTGTTTTTT
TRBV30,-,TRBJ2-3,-,CAWEERGTDTQYF,TGTGCCTGGGAAGAGAGGGGCACAGATACGCAGTATTTT
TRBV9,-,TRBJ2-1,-,CASSVGQGGYNEQFF,TGTGCCAGCAGCGTAGGGCAGGGGGGTTACAATGAGCAGTTCTTC
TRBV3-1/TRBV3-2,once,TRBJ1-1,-,CASSSGGVTEAFF,TGTGCCAGCAGCAGCGGGGGGGTCACTGAAGCTTTCTTT
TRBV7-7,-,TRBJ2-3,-,CASSLGGRQKGPDTQYF,TGTGCCAGCAGCTTAGGGGGGAGGCAGAAAGGCCCAGATACGCAGTATTTT
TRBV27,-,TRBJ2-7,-,CASSARSNYEQYF,TGTGCCAGCAGTGCCAGGTCTAACTACGAGCAGTACTTC
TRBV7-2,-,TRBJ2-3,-,CASSLVGGPSTDTQYF,TGTGCCAGCAGCTTAGTTGGCGGGCCGAGCACAGATACGCAGTATTTT
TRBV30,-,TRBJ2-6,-,CAWNLGGGANVLTF,TGTGCCTGGAACCTGGGGGGTGGGGCCAACGTCCTGACTTTC
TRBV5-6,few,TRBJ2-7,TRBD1,CASSPGTGRGEQYF,TGTGCCAGCAGCCCAGGGACAGGGAGGGGCGAGCAGTACTTC
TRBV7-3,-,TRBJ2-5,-,CASSYSSGETQYF,TGTGCCAGCAGCTATTCCTCGGGGGAGACCCAGTACTTC
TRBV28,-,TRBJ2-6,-,CASSLGGGGANVLTF,TGTGCCAGCAGTTTGGGGGGAGGTGGGGCCAACGTCCTGACTTTC
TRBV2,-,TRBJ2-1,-,CASSIGTSNEQFF,TGTGCCAGCAGCATAGGGACATCTAATGAGCAGTTCTTC
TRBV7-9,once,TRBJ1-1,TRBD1,CASSLGAGGAGNTEAFF,TGTGCCAGCAGCTTAGGGGCAGGGGGCGCCGGGAACACTGAAGCTTTCTTT
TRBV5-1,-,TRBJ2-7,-,CASSPFGTSDGEQYF,TGCGCCAGCAGCCCATTCGGGACTTCGGATGGCGAGCAGTACTTC